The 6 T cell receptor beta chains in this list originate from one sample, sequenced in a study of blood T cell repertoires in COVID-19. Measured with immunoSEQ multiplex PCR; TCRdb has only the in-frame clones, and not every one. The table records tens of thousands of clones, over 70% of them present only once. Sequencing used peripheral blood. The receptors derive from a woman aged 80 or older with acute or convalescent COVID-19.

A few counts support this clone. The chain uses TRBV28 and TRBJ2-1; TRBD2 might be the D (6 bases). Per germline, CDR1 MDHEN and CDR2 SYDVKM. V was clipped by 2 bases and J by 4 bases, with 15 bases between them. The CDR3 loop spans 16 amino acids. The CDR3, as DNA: TGTGCCAGCAGTTTAGAGGGGAGGCCAGGGTACAATGAGCAGTTCTTC. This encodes CASSLEGRPGYNEQFF.

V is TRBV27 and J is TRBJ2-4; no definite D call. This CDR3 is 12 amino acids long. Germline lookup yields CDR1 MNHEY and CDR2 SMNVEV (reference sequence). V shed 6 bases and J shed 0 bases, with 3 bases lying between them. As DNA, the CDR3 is TGTGCCAGCAGACTAGCCAAAAACATTCAGTACTTC. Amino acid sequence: CASRLAKNIQYF.

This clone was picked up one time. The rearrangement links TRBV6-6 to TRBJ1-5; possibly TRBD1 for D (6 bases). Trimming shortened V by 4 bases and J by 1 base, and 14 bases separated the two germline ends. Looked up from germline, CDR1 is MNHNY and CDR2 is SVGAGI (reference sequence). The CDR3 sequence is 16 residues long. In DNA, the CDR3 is TGTGCCAGCAGTTTCCTAGGGGGTGGGAGCAATCAGCCCCAGCATTTT. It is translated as CASSFLGGGSNQPQHF.

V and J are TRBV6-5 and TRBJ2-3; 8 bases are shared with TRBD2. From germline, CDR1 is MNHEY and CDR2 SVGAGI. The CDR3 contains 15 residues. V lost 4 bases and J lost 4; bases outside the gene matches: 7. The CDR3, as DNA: TGTGCCAGCAGTTCCGGGGGGGTCTCACCAGATACGCAGTATTTT. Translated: CASSSGGVSPDTQYF.

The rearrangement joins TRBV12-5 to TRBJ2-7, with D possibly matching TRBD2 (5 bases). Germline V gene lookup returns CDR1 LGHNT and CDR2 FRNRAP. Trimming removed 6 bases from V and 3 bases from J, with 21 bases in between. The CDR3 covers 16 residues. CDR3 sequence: CASGYASGKVDYEQYF. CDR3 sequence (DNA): TGTGCTAGTGGCTACGCGAGCGGAAAAGTAGACTACGAGCAGTACTTC.

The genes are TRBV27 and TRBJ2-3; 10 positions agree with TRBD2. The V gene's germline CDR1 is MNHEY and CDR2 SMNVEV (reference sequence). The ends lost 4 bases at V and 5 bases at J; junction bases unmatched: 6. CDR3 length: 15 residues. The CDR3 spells CASSYQASGRDTQYF. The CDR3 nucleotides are TGTGCCAGCAGTTACCAGGCTAGCGGGAGAGATACGCAGTATTTT.